This TCR beta chain was recorded in a study of molecular identifiers for immune sequencing clone quantification (dated 2018 in TCRdb). In terms of the full investigation: In a replicate experiment, RNA from roughly 18,000 or 92,000 naive CD8 T cells was split into five aliquots, four of which were sequenced. This methods study used CD8 T cells to benchmark TCR RNA copy counting and molecular-identifier clustering-based TCR repertoire sequencing (MIDCIRS).

Libraries of naive CD8 T cells were built from anywhere between roughly 19,000 and 1,000,000 sorted cells, with 10%, 30% or 50% of the purified RNA used. Naive CD8 T cells were FACS-sorted as CD8+CD4-CCR7+CD45RA+ on a BD FACSAria II into RLT Plus buffer. To test detection sensitivity, Jurkat RNA equal to around nine TCR copies was added to samples of about 17,000-1,100,000 naive CD8 T cells. Enrichment of CD8 T cells was done with RosetteSep CD8+ T Cell Enrichment Cocktail plus Ficoll-Paque, and ACK red cell lysis came afterward. The method was PCR. TCRdb shows the sequencer as Illumina HiSeq 4000. Bulk TCR libraries were generated as previously described, with the TCR primers listed in Table S5 used. Total RNA was purified with the Qiagen AllPrep DNA/RNA kit. Before analysis, reads from multiple sequencing runs of the same library were pooled. The authors processed their data as follows. Reads were retained only if their TCR constant sequence matched exactly, and those retained reads were trimmed to 150 nt and grouped according to their 12-nt molecular barcodes. Within each barcode group, reads were sub-clustered at a 15% Levenshtein threshold, and quality-weighted consensus sequences were built per RNA molecule. Non-functional sequences were excluded, and lower-count sequences lying one edit away from another sequence were also excluded. Barcode sub-clusters with fewer than 20% of the maximum read count were removed, based on fitting two negative binomial distributions. In-frame beta chains were kept once TCRdb had trimmed the public reads at Q25 with fastp and called clones with MiXCR. Entries that share a CDR3 protein sequence are merged under the most common genes and DNA. The V and J calls here are based on TCRdb, not the publication. For this sample the table gives about half a million distinct CDR3 sequences, of which over 20% were detected only once. In total, the top ten clones hold roughly 0.81% of the sample.

This clonotype was detected a few times. What this receptor recognizes is not known. Nothing much larger sits one base from this clone, and base qualities are not available. Study-wide findings and limitations: A single cell's worth of spiked-in Jurkat TCR RNA was reported detectable even among 850,000 to 1,000,000 naive CD8 T cells. Spiked-in Jurkat TCR RNA (around eleven copies' worth), which is not part of the donor repertoire, was contained in the naive libraries. Modeling gave about 3.2 recovered TCR RNA copies per cell versus around 10 by digital PCR, implying around 33% capture efficiency. Identical TCR molecules sharing a barcode could cause highly expanded clone sizes to be underestimated. In CMV-specific effector cells, clones with more than 20 RNA copies accounted for over 99% of molecules, whereas in naive cells such clones accounted for under 1%. When barcode sub-clustering was omitted, TCR diversity was inflated by chimeric consensus sequences, with chimeras reaching as high as 47%.

Sample: naive CD8+ T cells from blood, with Jurkat cell RNA spiked in. The sample's cell subset or site, from its label and the paper: FACS-sorted CD8+CD4-CCR7+CD45RA+ naive T cells. This sequence originates from a human donor in good health. Some libraries in this study had Jurkat cell RNA spiked in.

Here is the DNA: TGTGCCTGCACGCGGGGGGCGAAATACGAGCAGTACTTC. Its coded protein is CACTRGAKYEQYF. The rearrangement joined TRBV30 to TRBJ2-7; TRBD2 lines up with 8 middle nucleotides. At the junction V is shortened by 6 bases and J by 4 bases; bases outside the gene matches: 8. The CDR3 holds 13 amino acids from the cysteine to the phenylalanine. The retained sequence is limited to the CDR3, 39 bases, with the frame set at the first base. CDR1 is given as GTSNPN and CDR2 as SVGIG, both from the germline V gene (reference sequence).